In this sample, the clone carrying this T cell receptor beta chain turned up once. Antigen unknown. The data were taken from a study of cytomegalovirus exposure and HLA in healthy donors. Study outcomes and limitations: In a later analysis, approximately 15,000 TCR beta sequences were associated with HLA alleles at 0.05 false discovery rate. Later work found that TCR association rates differed between HLA loci; DRB1 had the most and HLA-C the fewest.

Use of 60 Vbeta and 13 Jbeta primers characterized the PCR. Some clones are missing from TCRdb's copy, which holds only in-frame ones; the method was immunoSEQ multiplex PCR. Of some 87,000 clones listed, approximately 79% are singletons. Per germline, CDR1 SGHRS and CDR2 YFSETQ. The CDR3 extends over 16 amino acids. V dropped 0 bases and J dropped 0 bases, with 7 bases sitting between them. This chain connects TRBV5-1 to TRBJ2-6; no firm D call. The sample was PBMCs. This TCR was sampled from a man aged 25 to 40 in good health and CMV-seronegative. As DNA, the CDR3 is TGCGCCAGCAGCTTGGGGCCGGGCTCTGGGGCCAACGTCCTGACTTTC. Protein sequence: CASSLGPGSGANVLTF. Full variable domain (remainder filled in from reference TRBV5-1 and TRBJ2-6): KAGVTQTPRYLIKTRGQQVTLSCSPISGHRSVSWYQQTPGQGLQFLFEYFSETQRNKGNFPGRFSGRQFSNSRSEMNVSTLELGDSALYLCASSLGPGSGANVLTFGAGSRLTVL.